What follows is one TCR beta chain and its context. It lacks a known antigen. The CDR3 numbers 16 residues from cysteine through phenylalanine. No DNA is given. In the germline V gene (reference sequence), CDR1 corresponds to WNHNN and CDR2 to SYGVQD. The data belong to a study of T cells expressing NK-cell markers (dated by TCRdb to about 2020). About the study as a whole: Three sorted T-cell subsets (CD3+CD56+NKG2C+, CD3+CD56+NKG2C- and CD3+CD56-NKG2C+) from 7 to 9 donors had their TCR beta-chain repertoires profiled. Seven of the eight sequenced donors were HCMV-seropositive and one was HCMV-seronegative. Randomly selected healthy volunteers, three men and five women, were used as the eight sequenced donors. Sequencing of the libraries produced 2 x 150 bp reads on Illumina HiSeq 2000/2500, MiSeq or NextSeq.

What the study reported, not specific to this receptor: It remained unclear whether the expanded NKG2C-expressing T cell clones were specific for HCMV antigens. Those dominant clonotypes were again the most abundant among CD3+CD56-NKG2C+ cells in a few donors, at roughly 28.3-65%. In 5 to 7 donors, the dominant CD3+CD56+NKG2C+ clonotypes were found to rank among the top 10 CD8+ clonotypes and to make up about 1.0-7.0% of CD8+ T cells.

Sequencing was performed on an Illumina HiSeq 2000. 5'RACE template switching, by which a universal primer site and unique molecular identifiers were added, was used to make TCR beta cDNA libraries. Synthesis of cDNA was primed from the TCR beta constant segment and was followed by two consecutive PCR amplification steps. The source study handled its data this way. Reads were demultiplexed and grouped by UMI with MIGEC, and clonotypes were assembled and quantified with MiTCR. To exclude erroneous sequences, only TCR cDNA sequences supported by at least two reads were retained. The tcR package was used for downstream repertoire analysis, with clonotypes matched between fractions based on CDR3 nucleotide sequence plus V segment. VDJmatch was used to annotate antigen specificity against VDJdb, with one amino acid substitution in CDR3 allowed. TCRdb reprocessed the reads, so every CDR3 protein sequence counts as one entry and DNA is not shown. What appears here as the V and J calls and clone size reflects TCRdb's work, not the paper's. The sample's table covers about 460,000 distinct CDR3 sequences. In total, the top ten clones hold 1.4% of the sample.

HCMV-specific IgG was detected in serum with a commercial ELISA kit to determine HCMV serostatus. Ficoll density gradient centrifugation was used to isolate peripheral blood mononuclear cells from blood. The rearrangement combines TRBV10-1 with TRBJ2-2; no DNA is available, so the TRBD2 call from TCRdb remains unchecked. The origin of this receptor is a woman between 50 and 59 years old in good health. Donor details come from another sample of the same person, matched by shared clones. Sequenced sample: blood T cells: a sorted CD56 or NKG2C T cell subset, CD4+ or CD8+ T cells, or bulk PBMC T cells (not recorded which). CDR3 sequence: CASSEFWDSRTGELFF.